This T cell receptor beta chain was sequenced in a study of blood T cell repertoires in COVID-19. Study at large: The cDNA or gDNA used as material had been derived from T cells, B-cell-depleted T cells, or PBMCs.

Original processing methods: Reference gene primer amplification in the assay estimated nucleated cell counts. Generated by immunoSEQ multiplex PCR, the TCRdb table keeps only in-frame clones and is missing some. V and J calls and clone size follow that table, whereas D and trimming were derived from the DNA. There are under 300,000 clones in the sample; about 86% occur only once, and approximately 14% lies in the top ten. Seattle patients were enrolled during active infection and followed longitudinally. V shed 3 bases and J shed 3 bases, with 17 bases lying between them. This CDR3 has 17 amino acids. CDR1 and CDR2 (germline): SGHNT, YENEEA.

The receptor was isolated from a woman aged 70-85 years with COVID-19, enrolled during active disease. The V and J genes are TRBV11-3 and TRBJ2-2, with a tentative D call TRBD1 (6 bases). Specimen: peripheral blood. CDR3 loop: CASSFGKGTGYTGELFF. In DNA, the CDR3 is TGTGCCAGCAGCTTCGGCAAAGGCACAGGGTACACCGGGGAGCTGTTTTTT. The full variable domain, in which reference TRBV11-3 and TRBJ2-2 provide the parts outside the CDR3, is EAGVVQSPRYKIIEKKQPVAFWCNPISGHNTLYWYLQNLGQGPELLIRYENEEAVDDSQLPKDRFSAERLKGVDSTLKIQPAELGDSAVYLCASSFGKGTGYTGELFFGEGSRLTVL.